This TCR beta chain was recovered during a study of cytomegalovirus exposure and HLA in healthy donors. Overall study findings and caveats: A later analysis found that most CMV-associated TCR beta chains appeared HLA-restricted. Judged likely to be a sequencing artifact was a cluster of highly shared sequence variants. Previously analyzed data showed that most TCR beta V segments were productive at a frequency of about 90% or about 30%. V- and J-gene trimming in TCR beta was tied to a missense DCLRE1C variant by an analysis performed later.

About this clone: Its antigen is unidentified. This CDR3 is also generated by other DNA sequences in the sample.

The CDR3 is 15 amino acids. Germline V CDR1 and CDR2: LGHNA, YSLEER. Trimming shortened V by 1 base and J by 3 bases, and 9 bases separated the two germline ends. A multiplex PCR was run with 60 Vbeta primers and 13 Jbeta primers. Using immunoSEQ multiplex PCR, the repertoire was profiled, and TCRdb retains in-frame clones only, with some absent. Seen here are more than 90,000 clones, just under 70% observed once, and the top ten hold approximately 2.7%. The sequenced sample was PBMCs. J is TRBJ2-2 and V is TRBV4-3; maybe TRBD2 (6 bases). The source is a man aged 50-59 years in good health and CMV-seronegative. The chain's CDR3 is CASSQVREDTGELFF. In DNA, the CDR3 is TGCGCCAGCAGCCAAGTGAGGGAGGACACCGGGGAGCTGTTTTTT.